This T cell receptor (beta chain) was documented in a study of Graves' ophthalmopathy and Graves' hyperthyroidism (dated by TCRdb to the late 2010s). Background on the whole study: Peripheral blood was collected at initial diagnosis, before any treatment. After sampling, hyperthyroidism patients received methimazole starting at 30 mg daily, and ophthalmopathy patients received high-dose intravenous methylprednisolone. The independent validation cohort included about 20 hyperthyroidism patients plus 17 patients who later progressed from hyperthyroidism to ophthalmopathy. To tell Graves' ophthalmopathy apart from Graves' hyperthyroidism, and to predict which patients would progress to ophthalmopathy, the study relied on TCR beta repertoire signatures. T-cell repertoires of thyroid tissue and blood were compared in about 6 hyperthyroidism patients. In total, over 130 blood samples were TCR-sequenced: 43 ophthalmopathy, some 75 hyperthyroidism and approximately 17 hyperthyroidism-to-ophthalmopathy patients. To explore V-J signatures distinguishing ophthalmopathy from hyperthyroidism, a discovery set of 100 patients (fewer than 45 ophthalmopathy, about 57 stable hyperthyroidism) was enrolled. The paper's findings and limits, for the study overall: In validation, the model predicted ophthalmopathy progression with over 60% sensitivity and roughly 72% specificity; more than ten predicted patients were CT-confirmed with GO in a median of 6.5 months. Most expanded thyroid clonotypes with frequency above 0.001 were also detected in blood, suggesting blood repertoires may reflect the thyroid immune response. Sample size was not statistically predetermined, and group allocation was not concealed from the investigators. In cross-validation, the 13-signature model distinguished ophthalmopathy from stable hyperthyroidism with around 90% sensitivity and roughly 84% specificity, while in the test set the corresponding values were approximately 80% and 75%.

Remarks on this clonotype: Its antigen target is currently unknown. No much larger clone is present one base from it, and per-base qualities are unavailable.

For repertoire sequencing, TCR beta CDR3 regions were amplified from RNA transcripts. The first round was an RT-PCR using HTBI primers with the Qiagen OneStep RT-PCR kit, and this first round was followed by a second-round multiplex PCR, then size selection and purification. Libraries were sequenced on an Illumina HiSeq2000 using paired-end 100 bp reads. Per the source publication's procedure: SOAPnuke was used to process the reads, throwing out any read that had adapters, had uncalled bases, had a mean Phred below 15, or lacked an exact constant-primer or identifier match. COPE v1.2.5 was used to merge high-quality paired reads. Clonotypes were defined as unique nucleotide sequences and were aligned to IMGT TRB V, D and J references using MiTCR v1.1. The analysis was limited to V-J combinations with a frequency above 0.0001, which together covered 99.2% of repertoires. For each V-J combination, a TCR clonal expansion and chaos score was defined as F50 clonal expansion divided by the chaos observed in the TCRdist matrix. Features were reduced by Welch's t-statistics and random forest to about a dozen V-J combinations, which fed a naive Bayes classifier. Thyroid-blood repertoire similarity was quantified with the Morisita-Horn index. Using fastp at Q25 and MiXCR, TCRdb reprocessed the public reads and kept productive beta chains. Each CDR3 protein gets just one entry, which takes the most common genes and DNA from the rows behind it. TCRdb assigned the V and J calls; the authors' analysis was not used. Within this sample are 660,000 or so distinct CDR3 sequences, with over 40% of them counted one time only. Together, the top ten hold 2.5% to 3.5% of the sample.

The ophthalmopathy patients had moderately to severely active disease, with a Clinical Activity Score of 3 or higher, a NOSPECS grade of 4 or higher, and a disease duration of less than 3 months. Patients with other autoimmune diseases, uncontrolled infections, pregnancy or lactation were excluded from the study. Clinical symptoms, serum thyroxine, TRAb, thyroid ultrasound and orbital computed tomography formed the basis of the diagnosis. Ficoll-Paque density gradient centrifugation was used to isolate PBMCs from approximately 11 ml of fresh peripheral blood. Total RNA was extracted using Trizol reagent, and RNA quality was checked on an Agilent 2100 Bioanalyzer. The sequencing input was peripheral blood. This clonotype was obtained from an adult man with Graves' ophthalmopathy.

The bases are TGTGCCAGCAGTGAGGTGGGGGTAGAAGGGACCGGGGAGCTGTTTTTT. The encoded protein is CASSEVGVEGTGELFF. The rearrangement combines TRBV2 with TRBJ2-2; the D assignment is uncertain and may be TRBD1 or TRBD2, with 5 bases supporting each. The germline V gene encodes CDR1 SNHLY and CDR2 FYNNEI. The CDR3 numbers 16 residues from cysteine through phenylalanine. The kept DNA is CDR3 alone, 48 bases in frame from the first base. V lost 3 bases and J lost 5 bases; the stretch between them is 16 bases long.